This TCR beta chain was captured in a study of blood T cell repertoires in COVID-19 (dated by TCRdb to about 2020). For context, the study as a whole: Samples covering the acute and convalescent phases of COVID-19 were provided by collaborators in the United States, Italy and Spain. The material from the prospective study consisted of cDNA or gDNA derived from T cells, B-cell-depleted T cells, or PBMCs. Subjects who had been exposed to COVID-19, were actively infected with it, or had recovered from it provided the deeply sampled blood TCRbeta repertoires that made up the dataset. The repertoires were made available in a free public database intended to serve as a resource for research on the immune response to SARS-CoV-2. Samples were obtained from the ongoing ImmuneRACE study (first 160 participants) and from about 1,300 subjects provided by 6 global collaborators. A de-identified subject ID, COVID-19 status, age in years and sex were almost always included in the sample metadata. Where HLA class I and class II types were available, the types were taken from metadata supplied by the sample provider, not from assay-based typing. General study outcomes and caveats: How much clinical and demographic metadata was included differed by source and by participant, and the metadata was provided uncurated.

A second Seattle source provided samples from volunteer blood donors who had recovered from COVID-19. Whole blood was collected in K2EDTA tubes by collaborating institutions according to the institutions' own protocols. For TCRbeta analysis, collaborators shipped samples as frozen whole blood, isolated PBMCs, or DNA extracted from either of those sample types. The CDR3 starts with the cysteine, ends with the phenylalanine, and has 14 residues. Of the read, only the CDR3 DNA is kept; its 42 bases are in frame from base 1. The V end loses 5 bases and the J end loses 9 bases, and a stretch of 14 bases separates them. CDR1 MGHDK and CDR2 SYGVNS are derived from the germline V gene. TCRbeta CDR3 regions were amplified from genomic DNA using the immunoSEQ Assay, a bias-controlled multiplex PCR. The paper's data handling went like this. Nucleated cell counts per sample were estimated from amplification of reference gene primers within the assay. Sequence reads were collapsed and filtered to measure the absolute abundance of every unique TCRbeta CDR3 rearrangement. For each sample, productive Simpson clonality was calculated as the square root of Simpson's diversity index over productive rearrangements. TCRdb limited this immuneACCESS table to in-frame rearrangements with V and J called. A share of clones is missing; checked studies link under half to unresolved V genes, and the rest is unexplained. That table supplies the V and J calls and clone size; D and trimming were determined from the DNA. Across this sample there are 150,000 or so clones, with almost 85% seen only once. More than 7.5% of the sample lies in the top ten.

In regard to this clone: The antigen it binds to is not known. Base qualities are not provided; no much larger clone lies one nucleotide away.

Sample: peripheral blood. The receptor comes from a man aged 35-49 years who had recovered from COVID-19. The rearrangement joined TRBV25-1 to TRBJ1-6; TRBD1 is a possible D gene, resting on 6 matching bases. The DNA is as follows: TGTGCCAGCAGTCTGCAGGGGATGATTTCACCCCTCCACTTT. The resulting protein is CASSLQGMISPLHF.